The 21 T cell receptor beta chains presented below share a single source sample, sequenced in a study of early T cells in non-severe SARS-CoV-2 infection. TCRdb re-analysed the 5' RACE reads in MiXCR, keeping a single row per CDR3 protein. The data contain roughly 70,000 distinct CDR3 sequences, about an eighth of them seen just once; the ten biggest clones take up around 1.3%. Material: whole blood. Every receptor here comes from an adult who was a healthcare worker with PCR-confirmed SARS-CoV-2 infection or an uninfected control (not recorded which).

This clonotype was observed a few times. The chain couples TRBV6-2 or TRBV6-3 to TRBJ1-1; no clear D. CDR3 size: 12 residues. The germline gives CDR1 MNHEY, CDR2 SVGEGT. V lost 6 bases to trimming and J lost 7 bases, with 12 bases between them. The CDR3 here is CASRLSQVEAFF. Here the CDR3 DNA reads TGTGCCAGCAGACTCTCTCAAGTTGAAGCTTTCTTT.

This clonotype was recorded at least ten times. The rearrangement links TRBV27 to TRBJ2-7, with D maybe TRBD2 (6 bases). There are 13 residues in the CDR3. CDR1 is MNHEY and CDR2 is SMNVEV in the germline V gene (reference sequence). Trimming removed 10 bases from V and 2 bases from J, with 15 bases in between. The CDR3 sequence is CATKGTLTYEQYF. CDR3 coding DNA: TGTGCCACCAAGGGGACTTTGACCTACGAGCAGTACTTC.

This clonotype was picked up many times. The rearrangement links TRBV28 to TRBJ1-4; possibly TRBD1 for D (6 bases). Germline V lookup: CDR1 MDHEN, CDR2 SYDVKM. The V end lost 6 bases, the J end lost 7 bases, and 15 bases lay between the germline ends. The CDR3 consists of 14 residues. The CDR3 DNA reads TGTGCCAGCAGCTGGGGGGGCGTCAGTGAAAAACTGTTTTTT. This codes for CASSWGGVSEKLFF.

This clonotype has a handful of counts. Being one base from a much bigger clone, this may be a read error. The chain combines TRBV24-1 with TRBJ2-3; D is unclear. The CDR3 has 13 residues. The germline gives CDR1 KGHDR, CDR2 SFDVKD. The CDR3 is CVTSLTVPDTQYF. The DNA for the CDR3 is TGTGTCACCTCCCTGACCGTGCCGGATACGCAGTATTTT.

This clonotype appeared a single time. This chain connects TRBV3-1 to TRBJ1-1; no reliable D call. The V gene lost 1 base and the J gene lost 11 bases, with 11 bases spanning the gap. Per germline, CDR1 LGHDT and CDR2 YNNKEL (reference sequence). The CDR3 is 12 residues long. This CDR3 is CASSQGSGIAFF. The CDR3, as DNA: TGTGCCAGCAGCCAAGGTAGTGGGATCGCTTTCTTT.

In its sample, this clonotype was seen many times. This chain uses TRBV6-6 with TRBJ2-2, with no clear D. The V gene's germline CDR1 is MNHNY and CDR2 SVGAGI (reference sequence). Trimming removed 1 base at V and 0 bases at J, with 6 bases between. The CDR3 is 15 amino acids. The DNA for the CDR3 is TGTGCCAGCAGTTACTTAAGCCCGAACACCGGGGAGCTGTTTTTT. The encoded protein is CASSYLSPNTGELFF.

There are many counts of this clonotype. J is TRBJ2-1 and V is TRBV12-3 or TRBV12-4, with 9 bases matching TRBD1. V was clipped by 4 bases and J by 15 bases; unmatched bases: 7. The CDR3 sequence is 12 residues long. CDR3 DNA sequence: TGTGCCAGCAGTTCCCGGGACAGGGCTTCGTTCTTC. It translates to CASSSRDRASFF.

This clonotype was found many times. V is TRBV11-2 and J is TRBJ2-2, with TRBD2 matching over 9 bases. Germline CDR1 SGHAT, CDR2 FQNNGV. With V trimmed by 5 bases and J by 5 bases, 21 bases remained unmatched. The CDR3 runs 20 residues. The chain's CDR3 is CASSHAVAYWGTSFTGELFF. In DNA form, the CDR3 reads TGTGCCAGCAGCCATGCGGTGGCGTATTGGGGGACTAGCTTTACCGGGGAGCTGTTTTTT.

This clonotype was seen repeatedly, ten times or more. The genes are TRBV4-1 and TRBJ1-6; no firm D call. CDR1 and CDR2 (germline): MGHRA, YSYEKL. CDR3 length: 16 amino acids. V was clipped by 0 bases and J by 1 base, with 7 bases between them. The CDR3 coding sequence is TGCGCCAGCAGCCAAGACTATAAATCCTATAATTCACCCCTCCACTTT. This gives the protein CASSQDYKSYNSPLHF.

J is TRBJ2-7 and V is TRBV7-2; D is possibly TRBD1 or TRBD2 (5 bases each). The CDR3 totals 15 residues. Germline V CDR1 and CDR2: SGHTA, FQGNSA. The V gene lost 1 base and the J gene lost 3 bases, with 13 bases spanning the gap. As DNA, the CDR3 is TGTGCCAGCAGCTTAGTGGGGGACCAGTTCTACGAGCAGTACTTC. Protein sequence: CASSLVGDQFYEQYF.

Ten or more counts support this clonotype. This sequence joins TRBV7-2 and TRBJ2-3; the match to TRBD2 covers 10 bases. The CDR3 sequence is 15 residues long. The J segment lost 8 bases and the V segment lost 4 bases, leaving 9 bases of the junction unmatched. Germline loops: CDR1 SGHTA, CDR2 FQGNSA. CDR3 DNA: TGTGCCAGCAGCTCCGGCAGCGGGGGGGCCGTTACGCAGTATTTT. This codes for CASSSGSGGAVTQYF.

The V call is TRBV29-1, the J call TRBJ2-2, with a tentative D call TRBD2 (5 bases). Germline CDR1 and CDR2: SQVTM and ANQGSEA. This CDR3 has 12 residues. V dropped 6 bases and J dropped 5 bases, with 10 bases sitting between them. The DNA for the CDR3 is TGCAGCGTCCTCGAGGGAACCGGGGAGCTGTTTTTT. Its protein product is CSVLEGTGELFF.

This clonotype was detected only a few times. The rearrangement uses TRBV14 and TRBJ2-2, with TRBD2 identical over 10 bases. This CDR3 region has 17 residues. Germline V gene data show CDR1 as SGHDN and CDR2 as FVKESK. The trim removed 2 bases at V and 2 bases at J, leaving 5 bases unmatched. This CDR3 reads CASSQFRTSGNTGELFF. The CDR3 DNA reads TGTGCCAGCAGCCAATTTAGGACTAGCGGAAACACCGGGGAGCTGTTTTTT.

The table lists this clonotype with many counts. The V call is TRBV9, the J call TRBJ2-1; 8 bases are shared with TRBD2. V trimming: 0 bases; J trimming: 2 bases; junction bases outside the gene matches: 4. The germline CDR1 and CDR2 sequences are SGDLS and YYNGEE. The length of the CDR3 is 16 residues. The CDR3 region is CASSVGWRGAYNEQFF. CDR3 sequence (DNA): TGTGCCAGCAGCGTAGGCTGGCGGGGGGCCTACAATGAGCAGTTCTTC.

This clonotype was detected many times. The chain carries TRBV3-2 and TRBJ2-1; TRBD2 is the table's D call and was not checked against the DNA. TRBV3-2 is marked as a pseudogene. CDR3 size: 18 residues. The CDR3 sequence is CASSLLMGLSSPYNEQFF. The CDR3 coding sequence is TGTGCCAGCAGTCTTCTGATGGGCCTGTCTAGTCCATACAATGAGCAGTTCTTC.

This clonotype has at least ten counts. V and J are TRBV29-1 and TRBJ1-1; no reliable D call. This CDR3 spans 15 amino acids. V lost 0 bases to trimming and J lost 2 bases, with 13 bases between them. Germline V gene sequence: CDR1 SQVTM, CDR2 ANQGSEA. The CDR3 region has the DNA TGCAGCGTTGAAGATGGGGTCAGAAAAAACACTGAAGCTTTCTTT. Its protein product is CSVEDGVRKNTEAFF.

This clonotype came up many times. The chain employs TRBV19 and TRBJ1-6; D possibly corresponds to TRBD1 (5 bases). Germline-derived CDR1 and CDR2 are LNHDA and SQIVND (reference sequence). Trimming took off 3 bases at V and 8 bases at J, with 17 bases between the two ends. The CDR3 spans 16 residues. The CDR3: CASSISGPGGDSPLHF. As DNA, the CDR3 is TGTGCCAGTAGTATCTCCGGCCCCGGGGGTGATTCACCCCTCCACTTT.

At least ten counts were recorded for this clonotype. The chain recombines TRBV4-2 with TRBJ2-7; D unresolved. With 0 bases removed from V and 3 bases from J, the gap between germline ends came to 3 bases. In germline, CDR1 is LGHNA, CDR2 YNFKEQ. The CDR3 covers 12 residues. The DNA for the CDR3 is TGTGCCAGCAGCCAAGACTTCTACGAGCAGTACTTC. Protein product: CASSQDFYEQYF.

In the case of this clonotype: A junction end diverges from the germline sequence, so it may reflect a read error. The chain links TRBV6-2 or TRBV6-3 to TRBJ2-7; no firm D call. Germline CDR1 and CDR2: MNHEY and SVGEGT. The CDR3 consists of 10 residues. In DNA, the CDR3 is TGTGCCAGCGGTTACTACGAGCAGTACTTC. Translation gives CASGYYEQYF.

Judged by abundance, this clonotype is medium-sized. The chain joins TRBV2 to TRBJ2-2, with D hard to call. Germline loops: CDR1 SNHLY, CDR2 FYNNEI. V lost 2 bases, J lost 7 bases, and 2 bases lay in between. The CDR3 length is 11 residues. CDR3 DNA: TGTGCCAGCAGTGAAATCGGGGAGCTGTTTTTT. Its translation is CASSEIGELFF.

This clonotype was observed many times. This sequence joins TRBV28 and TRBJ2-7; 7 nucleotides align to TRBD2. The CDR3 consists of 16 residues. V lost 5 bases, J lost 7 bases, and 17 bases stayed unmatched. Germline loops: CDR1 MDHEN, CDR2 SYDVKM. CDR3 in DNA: TGTGCCAGCAGTCCCTTGGCGGGAGCCCCTCCTATGGAGCAGTACTTC. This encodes CASSPLAGAPPMEQYF.